This T cell receptor beta chain was sequenced for a study of blood T cells in healthy people across ages. Study results and caveats: Correlation between TCR beta diversity and naive T cell percentage was strong.

CDR1 is SGHRS and CDR2 is YFSETQ in the germline V gene. This CDR3 is 15 amino acids long. V lost 1 base, J lost 3 bases, and 6 bases stayed unmatched. A second PCR, run for about 6 to 11 cycles, used a sample-barcoded 5' primer plus a J-beta primer mix. TCRdb re-called the 5' RACE reads with MiXCR, one entry per CDR3 protein. This table holds hundreds of thousands of distinct CDR3 sequences, around 43% found once. The sample holds many counts of this clonotype. Its cognate antigen is unknown. The chain carries TRBV5-1 and TRBJ2-5; 7 nucleotides align to TRBD2. Sequenced material: blood. This clonotype originated in a man aged 60-69 years in good health. The CDR3 nucleotides are TGCGCCAGCAGCTTGCGTGGCGGGGGTGAAGAGACCCAGTACTTC. Its translation is CASSLRGGGEETQYF.